The 30 T cell receptor beta chains reported below all come from one sample, sequenced in a study of somatic mutations in cytotoxic T cells in rheumatoid arthritis listed by TCRdb under 2017. The library was produced with the immunoSEQ multiplex PCR assay. Sourced from immuneACCESS, this table was stored by TCRdb with only in-frame sequences that have V and J called. A share of the clones is absent; for the studies checked, an unresolved V gene accounts for under half, and the remainder has no known explanation. The sample includes some 16,000 clones, with roughly 86% observed a single time. About 18% of the sample rests with the top ten. The sequenced sample was CD8+ T cells sorted from blood. The receptor source for this set is a woman in her forties or fifties with rheumatoid arthritis.

This clone was recorded a few times. The chain carries TRBV19 and TRBJ2-7, with TRBD2 as a possible D gene (6 bases). V lost 5 bases and J 3 bases, leaving 17 bases between the germline ends. The germline V gene encodes CDR1 LNHDA and CDR2 SQIVND (reference sequence). CDR3 length: 15 residues. The CDR3 region has the DNA TGTGCCAGTAGTCCGGGCCGGGACTGGGACTACGAGCAGTACTTC. It translates to CASSPGRDWDYEQYF.

This chain uses TRBV7-8 with TRBJ2-4; D is unclear. The V gene lost 1 base and the J gene lost 0 bases, with 7 bases spanning the gap. The CDR3 has 15 amino acids. In germline, CDR1 is SGHVS, CDR2 FQNEAQ. The CDR3 spells CASSLGSIAKNIQYF. The DNA for the CDR3 is TGTGCCAGCAGCTTAGGCTCGATAGCCAAAAACATTCAGTACTTC. Filled out from reference TRBV7-8 and TRBJ2-4, the complete variable domain reads GAGVSQSPRYKVAKRGQDVALRCDPISGHVSLFWYQQALGQGPEFLTYFQNEAQLDKSGLPSDRFFAERPEGSVSTLKIQRTQQEDSAVYLCASSLGSIAKNIQYFGAGTRLSVL.

CDR3 sequence (DNA): TGTGCCAGCAGCTGGGGCCTCGAGGCCTACGAGCAGTACTTC. Its protein product is CASSWGLEAYEQYF. The gene calls are TRBV7-2 and TRBJ2-7, with a possible D match to TRBD1 (5 bases). Looked up from germline, CDR1 is SGHTA and CDR2 is FQGNSA. This CDR3 is built from 14 residues. With 4 bases removed from V and 2 bases from J, the gap between germline ends came to 12 bases.

The chain links TRBV6-5 to TRBJ2-1, with a possible D match to TRBD1 (6 bases). Germline CDR1 reads MNHEY; CDR2 reads SVGAGI. Trimming stripped 2 bases from V and 3 bases from J, with 8 bases between. The CDR3 runs to 14 residues. CDR3 amino acids: CASSYQGLYNEQFF. CDR3 nucleotides: TGTGCCAGCAGTTACCAGGGGCTCTACAATGAGCAGTTCTTC.

V is TRBV4-1 and J is TRBJ2-7; D unresolved. V gave up 1 base and J gave up 4 bases, with 11 bases separating them. Germline loops: CDR1 MGHRA, CDR2 YSYEKL. The CDR3 runs to 14 residues. The CDR3 sequence: CASSQVTQAYEQYF. The CDR3 region has the DNA TGCGCCAGCAGCCAAGTTACTCAGGCGTACGAGCAGTACTTC.

J is TRBJ2-3 and V is TRBV10-1; TRBD2 matches at 8 bases. J lost 4 bases, V lost 3 bases, and 12 bases had no gene match. The germline CDR1 and CDR2 sequences are WNHNN and SYGVQD (reference sequence). The CDR3 is 17 amino acids. The CDR3 DNA sequence: TGCGCCAGCAGTGAAAAGTTTCCGGGGGGGCCGGCAGATACGCAGTATTTT. Its translation: CASSEKFPGGPADTQYF.

The chain couples TRBV9 to TRBJ1-4, with TRBD1 as a possible D gene (5 bases). V lost 0 bases to trimming and J lost 10 bases, with 13 bases between them. The germline V gene encodes CDR1 SGDLS and CDR2 YYNGEE. The CDR3 is 14 residues long. The CDR3 region is CASSVGGVEGKLFF. The CDR3 DNA reads as TGTGCCAGCAGCGTAGGAGGGGTGGAGGGAAAACTGTTTTTT.

The rearrangement links TRBV7-2 to TRBJ2-1; D might be TRBD1 (6 bases). From germline, CDR1 is SGHTA and CDR2 FQGNSA. The CDR3 has 13 residues. The V and J ends lost 4 bases and 3 bases respectively, with 7 bases between them. CDR3 sequence: CASSWTDYNEQFF. The CDR3 region has the DNA TGTGCCAGCAGCTGGACAGACTACAATGAGCAGTTCTTC.

This chain joins TRBV10-1 and TRBJ2-7; TRBD1 or TRBD2 may be the D gene (6 bases each). Trimming pared 0 bases from V and 6 bases from J, leaving 9 bases between. Germline-derived CDR1 and CDR2 are WNHNN and SYGVQD (reference sequence). The CDR3 is made up of 13 amino acids. CDR3 sequence: CASSESSGAEQYF. The CDR3, as DNA: TGCGCCAGCAGTGAGTCGTCGGGGGCCGAGCAGTACTTC.

The V and J genes are TRBV13 and TRBJ2-7; weak D call: TRBD1 (5 bases). V was cut by 5 bases and J by 0 bases, with 14 bases left in between. Germline V lookup: CDR1 PRHDT, CDR2 FYEKMQ (reference sequence). The CDR3 is 15 residues long. Here the CDR3 DNA reads TGTGCCAGCAGCATTCAGGGCCGGAGCTCCTACGAGCAGTACTTC. It codes for CASSIQGRSSYEQYF.

V is TRBV27 and J is TRBJ2-7; the D is unclear. CDR3 size: 14 residues. Per the germline V gene, CDR1 is MNHEY and CDR2 is SMNVEV (reference sequence). Trimming pared 4 bases from V and 3 bases from J, leaving 13 bases between. CDR3 sequence (DNA): TGTGCCAGCAGTTCTCTTACCGAAGACTACGAGCAGTACTTC. This encodes CASSSLTEDYEQYF.

The chain joins TRBV7-6 to TRBJ1-2; a weak D match, TRBD1 (6 bases). Trimming took off 4 bases at V and 2 bases at J, with 17 bases between the two ends. The germline gives CDR1 SGHVS, CDR2 FNYEAQ. The CDR3 loop spans 16 amino acids. CDR3 sequence (DNA): TGTGCCAGCAGCTCACAATGGGACAAACAGAACTATGGCTACACCTTC. It encodes CASSSQWDKQNYGYTF. The full variable domain, with the rest looked up from reference TRBV7-6 and TRBJ1-2, is GAGVSQSPRYKVTKRGQDVALRCDPISGHVSLYWYRQALGQGPEFLTYFNYEAQQDKSGLPNDRFSAERPEGSISTLTIQRTEQRDSAMYRCASSSQWDKQNYGYTFGSGTRLTVV.

This sequence joins TRBV7-8 and TRBJ2-7; D unclear. Trimming took off 1 base at V and 2 bases at J, with 12 bases between the two ends. Germline CDR1 reads SGHVS; CDR2 reads FQNEAQ. The CDR3 is 15 residues long. CDR3 DNA: TGTGCCAGCAGCTTAGATGGGGTGGTAGCCTACGAGCAGTACTTC. This translates into CASSLDGVVAYEQYF.

The rearrangement uses TRBV11-2 and TRBJ2-4; D possibly corresponds to TRBD1 (5 bases). The CDR3 covers 14 residues. V lost 5 bases, J lost 3 bases, and 11 bases lay in between. Germline lookup yields CDR1 SGHAT and CDR2 FQNNGV. DNA of the CDR3: TGTGCCAGCAGCGCCACAGGTTACAAAAACATTCAGTACTTC. Translating gives CASSATGYKNIQYF.

This chain links TRBV27 with TRBJ2-7, with 7 bases aligning to TRBD1. The CDR3 extends over 14 amino acids. Looked up from germline, CDR1 is MNHEY and CDR2 is SMNVEV (reference sequence). With 6 bases clipped from V and 2 bases from J, the junction kept 7 bases outside the gene matches. DNA for the CDR3: TGTGCCAGCAGCTTAACAGGGGACGCCTACGAGCAGTACTTC. Translated, it gives CASSLTGDAYEQYF.

By its share, this clone is large. The chain carries TRBV7-3 and TRBJ1-1; D remains unclear. From germline, CDR1 is SGHTA and CDR2 FQGTGA. This CDR3 has 13 residues. The germline V and J ends were trimmed by 5 bases and 5 bases, with 12 bases remaining between them. CDR3 nucleotides: TGTGCCAGCAGCCTTGAGACGACTACTGAAGCTTTCTTT. Amino acids: CASSLETTTEAFF.

The V gene is TRBV4-2, the J gene TRBJ2-1, with D uncertain. Germline assignment: CDR1 LGHNA and CDR2 YNFKEQ. Trimming cost V 0 bases and J 0 bases, with 12 bases left between them. The CDR3 spans 17 residues. The CDR3 here is CASSQEEALSSYNEQFF. Written as DNA, the CDR3 is TGTGCCAGCAGCCAAGAGGAAGCGCTGAGCTCCTACAATGAGCAGTTCTTC.

J is TRBJ2-6 and V is TRBV4-1; 7 bases line up with TRBD1. The CDR3 is 16 amino acids. Trimming removed 2 bases from V and 2 bases from J; junction bases left unmatched: 3. Germline CDR1 and CDR2: MGHRA and YSYEKL. CDR3 bases: TGCGCCAGCAGCCAACTCACAGGGGCTGGGGCCAACGTCCTGACTTTC. As protein: CASSQLTGAGANVLTF.

This sequence joins TRBV7-9 and TRBJ2-1, with no clear D. V dropped 5 bases and J dropped 3 bases, with 8 bases sitting between them. CDR3 length: 13 residues. Germline values: CDR1 SEHNR, CDR2 FQNEAQ (reference sequence). The CDR3 spells CASSPGRYNEQFF. CDR3 nucleotide sequence: TGTGCCAGCAGCCCCGGGCGCTACAATGAGCAGTTCTTC. Combining the CDR3 with reference TRBV7-9 and TRBJ2-1 gives the whole variable domain DTGVSQNPRHKITKRGQNVTFRCDPISEHNRLYWYRQTLGQGPEFLTYFQNEAQLEKSRLLSDRFSAERPKGSFSTLEIQRTEQGDSAMYLCASSPGRYNEQFFGPGTRLTVL.

This chain connects TRBV29-1 to TRBJ2-7; TRBD1 might be the D (6 bases). Trimming cost V 0 bases and J 4 bases, with 13 bases left between them. This CDR3 is built from 14 residues. The germline CDR1 and CDR2 sequences are SQVTM and ANQGSEA. Here the CDR3 reads CSVEDPNRVYEQYF. The CDR3 DNA sequence: TGCAGCGTTGAAGATCCGAACAGGGTGTACGAGCAGTACTTC.

This chain links TRBV4-2 with TRBJ2-2; 9 nucleotides align to TRBD2. CDR1 LGHNA and CDR2 YNFKEQ come from the germline V gene. J was trimmed by 2 bases and V by 4 bases; bases with no gene match: 11. This CDR3 comprises 18 residues. CDR3 sequence (DNA): TGTGCCAGCAGCCGCCCGATGGCACTAGCGGGCAACACCGGGGAGCTGTTTTTT. Amino acids: CASSRPMALAGNTGELFF.

The chain carries TRBV2 and TRBJ2-3, with TRBD1 matching over 7 bases. The CDR3 extends over 14 amino acids. Germline values: CDR1 SNHLY, CDR2 FYNNEI. Trimming took 10 bases from V and 0 from J; bases not matched to a gene: 7. The CDR3 region is CATWDSGSTDTQYF. The CDR3 bases are TGTGCCACTTGGGACAGCGGAAGCACAGATACGCAGTATTTT.

This chain joins TRBV21-1 and TRBJ1-4. TRBV21-1 is a listed pseudogene. The CDR3 sequence is 16 residues long. Here the CDR3 DNA reads TGTGCCAGCAGCAAAGCCCGACCCGGCATTAATGAAAAACTGTTTTTT. Its translation: CASSKARPGINEKLFF.

The sample holds a few counts of this clone. The chain joins TRBV12-5 to TRBJ1-6; the match to TRBD1 covers 10 bases. Germline V gene lookup returns CDR1 LGHNT and CDR2 FRNRAP. This CDR3 has 14 amino acids. V shed 6 bases and J 11 bases; nucleotides not matched to a gene: 7. This CDR3 reads CASGTGTGVTPLHF. CDR3 DNA sequence: TGTGCTAGTGGAACCGGGACAGGGGTGACACCCCTCCACTTT.

The rearrangement joins TRBV19 to TRBJ2-1; D remains unclear. Germline V lookup: CDR1 LNHDA, CDR2 SQIVND (reference sequence). This CDR3 is 13 amino acids long. V was cut by 0 bases and J by 6 bases, with 6 bases left in between. The CDR3 is CASSIDSFNEQFF. In DNA form, the CDR3 reads TGTGCCAGTAGTATAGACAGCTTCAATGAGCAGTTCTTC.

The rearrangement links TRBV10-3 to TRBJ1-6; 7 nucleotides agree with TRBD1. V trimming: 10 bases; J trimming: 0 bases; junction bases outside the gene matches: 6. The CDR3 has 15 residues. Germline CDR1 and CDR2: ENHRY and SYGVKD. The chain's CDR3 is CATTRDSSYNSPLHF. The CDR3 nucleotides are TGTGCCACCACCCGGGACAGCTCCTATAATTCACCCCTCCACTTT.

This clone was seen a few times. The rearrangement uses TRBV27 and TRBJ1-5; 9 bases fit TRBD1. V lost 2 bases to trimming and J lost 4 bases; unmatched junction nucleotides: 3. The CDR3 has 15 amino acids. Germline V CDR1 and CDR2: MNHEY, SMNVEV (reference sequence). The CDR3 region has the DNA TGTGCCAGCAGTTTAGGACAGGGGTTTAATCAGCCCCAGCATTTT. Translating it yields CASSLGQGFNQPQHF.

The chain links TRBV19 to TRBJ2-7, with D possibly being TRBD1 or TRBD2 (5 bases each). The CDR3 loop spans 14 amino acids. Trimming pared 7 bases from V and 1 base from J, leaving 14 bases between. CDR1 is LNHDA and CDR2 is SQIVND in the germline V gene (reference sequence). This CDR3 is CASTDGGQSYEQYF. The CDR3 coding sequence is TGTGCCAGTACCGATGGGGGTCAGTCCTACGAGCAGTACTTC.

This chain connects TRBV10-2 to TRBJ2-1; weak D call: TRBD1 (6 bases). V was cut by 4 bases and J by 2 bases, with 9 bases left in between. This CDR3 comprises 14 residues. Germline V gene data show CDR1 as WSHSY and CDR2 as SAAADI. DNA for the CDR3: TGCGCCAGCAGTGGGACAGCAACCTACAATGAGCAGTTCTTC. Protein sequence: CASSGTATYNEQFF.

Only one count was recorded for this clone. This sequence joins TRBV6-5 and TRBJ1-2; 7 bases match TRBD1. With V trimmed by 5 bases and J by 4 bases, 10 bases remained unmatched. The CDR3 is 15 residues long. Germline V gives CDR1 MNHEY, CDR2 SVGAGI. CDR3 amino acids: CASSVRDSSLYGYTF. The CDR3 DNA sequence: TGTGCCAGCAGTGTCCGGGACAGCTCTCTCTATGGCTACACCTTC.